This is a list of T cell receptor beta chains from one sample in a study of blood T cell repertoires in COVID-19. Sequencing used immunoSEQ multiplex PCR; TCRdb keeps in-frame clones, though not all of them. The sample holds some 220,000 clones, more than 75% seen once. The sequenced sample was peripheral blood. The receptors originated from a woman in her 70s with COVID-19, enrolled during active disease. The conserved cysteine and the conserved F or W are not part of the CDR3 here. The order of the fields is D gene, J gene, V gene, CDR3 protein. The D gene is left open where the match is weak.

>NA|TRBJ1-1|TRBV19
ASSIEGSSTEAF
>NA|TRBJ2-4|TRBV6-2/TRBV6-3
ASSYSGGLAKNIQY
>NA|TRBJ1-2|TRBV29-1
SVAQWGDGYT
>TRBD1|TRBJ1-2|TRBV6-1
ASSERGTGVGGYT
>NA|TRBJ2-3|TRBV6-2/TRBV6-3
ASSYIRGDTQY
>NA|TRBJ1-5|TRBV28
ASSFGDTLNQPQH
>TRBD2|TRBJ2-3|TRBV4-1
ASSQEMTSLDTQY
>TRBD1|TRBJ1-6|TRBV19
ASSTPDRGKNSPLH
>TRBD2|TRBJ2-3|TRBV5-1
ASSLAGGPGTDTQY
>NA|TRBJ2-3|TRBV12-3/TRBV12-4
AISGRTDTQY
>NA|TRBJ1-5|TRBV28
ASSPTVYSNQPQH
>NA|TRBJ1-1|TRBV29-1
SVEARQRVNTEAF
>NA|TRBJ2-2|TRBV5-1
ASSLDRAAGELF
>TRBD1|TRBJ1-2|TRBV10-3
AISAYPDRVGNGYT
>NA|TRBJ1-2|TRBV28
ASSPDGFGNYGYT
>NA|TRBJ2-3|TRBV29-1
SVVFLLRLENTDTQY
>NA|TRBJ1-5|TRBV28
ASSPSRGFRQPQH
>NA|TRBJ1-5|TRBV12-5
ASGFNGNQPQH
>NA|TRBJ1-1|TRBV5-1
ASSYGGVNTEAF
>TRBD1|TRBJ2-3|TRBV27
ASSFIGTDTDTQY
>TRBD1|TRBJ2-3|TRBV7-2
ASSSWDRGTDTQY
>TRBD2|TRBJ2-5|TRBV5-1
ASSLSLAGGLGVKTQY
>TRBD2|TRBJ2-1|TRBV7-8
ASSFGSGTVYEQF
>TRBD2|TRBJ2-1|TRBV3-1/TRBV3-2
ASSQGAGAHNEQF
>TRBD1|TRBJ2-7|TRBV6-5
ASSYSNQGVYEQY
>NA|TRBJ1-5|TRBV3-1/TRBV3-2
ASSLLGNQPQH
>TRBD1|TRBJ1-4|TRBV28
ASSTAFRQGSGEKLF
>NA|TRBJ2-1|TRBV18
ASSQGNLDEQF
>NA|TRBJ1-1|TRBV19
ASSLQGANTEAF
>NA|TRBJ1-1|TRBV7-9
ASSLRGLPEAF
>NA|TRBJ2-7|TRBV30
AWSSLASYEQY
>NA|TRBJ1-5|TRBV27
ASSLTGDSNQPQH
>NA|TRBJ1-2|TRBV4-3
ASSQDRWGRST
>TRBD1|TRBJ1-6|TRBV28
ASRDRGPPH
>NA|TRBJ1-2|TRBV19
ASSPAAGDGYT
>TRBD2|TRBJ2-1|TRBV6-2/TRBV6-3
ASSSAGGPHNEQF
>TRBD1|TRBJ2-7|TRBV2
ASRGTVAQVDEQY
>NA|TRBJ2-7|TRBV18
ASSQGKDYEQY
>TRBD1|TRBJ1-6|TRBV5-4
ASSYDRALSPLH
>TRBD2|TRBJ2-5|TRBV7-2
ASSFEGLADQETQY
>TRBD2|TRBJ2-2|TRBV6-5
ASKRTSGRTGELF
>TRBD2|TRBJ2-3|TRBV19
ASSSGLESTDTQY
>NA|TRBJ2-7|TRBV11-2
ASSFLPYGQRSYEQY
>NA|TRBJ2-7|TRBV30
AWSTGREQY